The 6 T cell receptor beta chains in this list originate from one sample, sequenced in a study of blood T cells in healthy people across ages. Alongside a J-beta primer mix, a sample-barcoded 5' primer served in a second PCR lasting about 7 to 12 cycles. TCRdb independently ran MiXCR on the 5' RACE reads; one entry per CDR3 protein. The profile covers some 1 million distinct CDR3 sequences, with 40% to 55% appearing a single time and approximately 20% taken by the ten largest. The sample consisted of blood. The receptors were sampled from a woman aged 55-75 years in good health.

This clonotype was recorded once. The chain employs TRBV6-5 and TRBJ1-1; D might be TRBD1 (6 bases). There are 16 residues in the CDR3. Germline CDR1 and CDR2: MNHEY and SVGAGI. Trimming pared 0 bases from V and 0 bases from J, leaving 11 bases between. CDR3 residues: CASSYSPTGLNTEAFF. Here the CDR3 DNA reads TGTGCCAGCAGTTACTCCCCCACAGGGTTGAACACTGAAGCTTTCTTT.

The chain recombines TRBV28 with TRBJ1-2, with TRBD1 matching over 7 bases. The CDR3 loop spans 14 amino acids. J gave up 4 bases and V 7 bases, and 9 bases lay outside the gene matches. The germline V gene encodes CDR1 MDHEN and CDR2 SYDVKM. The CDR3 bases are TGTGCCAGCACCGACAGGGATAAGAGCTATGGCTACACCTTC. Its protein is CASTDRDKSYGYTF.

For the CDR3, the DNA is TGCGCCAGCAGCCAGGAAACTAGCGGGAGTCTCTATGGCGAGCAGTACTTC. Amino acids: CASSQETSGSLYGEQYF. The rearrangement joins TRBV4-1 to TRBJ2-7; 11 bases match TRBD2. With V trimmed by 3 bases and J by 6 bases, 13 bases remained unmatched. Germline V gene data show CDR1 as MGHRA and CDR2 as YSYEKL. The CDR3 runs to 17 residues.

This chain joins TRBV29-1 and TRBJ2-4; TRBD1 aligns across 9 bases. Matching the DNA end better, TRBJ2-7 makes the J call doubtful. Germline-derived CDR1 and CDR2 are SQVTM and ANQGSEA. The CDR3 runs 13 residues. The CDR3 sequence is CSVEVGTGSEQYF. The CDR3 DNA is TGCAGCGTTGAAGTCGGGACAGGGTCCGAGCAGTACTTC.

This clonotype occurred a few times. The J gene is TRBJ1-4, the V gene TRBV9; no clear D. V lost 0 bases to trimming and J lost 11 bases, with 14 bases between them. The germline gives CDR1 SGDLS, CDR2 YYNGEE. The CDR3 totals 14 residues. The CDR3 DNA follows: TGTGCCAGCAGCGTAGACCGGTCAGCCAGGAAACTGTTTTTT. Protein product: CASSVDRSARKLFF.

There are a few counts of this clonotype. The J gene is TRBJ1-1, the V gene TRBV29-1; 8 positions match TRBD1. In germline, CDR1 is SQVTM, CDR2 ANQGSEA. Germline trimming cut 7 bases from V and 5 bases from J; bases unmatched to any gene: 6. The CDR3 is 12 residues long. The CDR3 protein is CSAITGGTEAFF. The CDR3 region has the DNA TGCAGCGCTATCACAGGGGGGACTGAAGCTTTCTTT.